This T cell receptor gamma chain came from a study of γδ T cells in repeated Plasmodium falciparum infection (dated by TCRdb to the early 2020s). For context, the study as a whole: In the natural-infection arm, Malian children exposed to intense seasonal malaria transmission were enrolled and compared against age and gender matched Australian children. Four controlled human malaria infections were administered to about 5 malaria-naive U.S. adults over approximately 580 days by bites from P. falciparum NF54-infected Anopheles stephensi mosquitoes. Samples from controlled-infection subjects were taken at baseline, just before selected infections, and 21 days after each infection. Malian gammadelta TCR repertoires were analysed cross-sectionally during no-transmission periods and longitudinally across acute febrile malaria episodes. In the study, the shaping of the human gammadelta T cell repertoire by repeated Plasmodium falciparum infection was examined using natural infection in Mali and controlled human malaria infection. Results and caveats for the whole study, not just this receptor: Vdelta2-negative gammadelta TCR repertoires from Malian children appeared more clonally expanded, less diverse and less shared than those of Australian children. The Malian cohort was drawn from a small rural village made up mostly of one ethnic group, which limits generalizability. Waves of new clonotype selection in Vdelta2-negative, largely Vdelta1+, gammadelta TCR repertoires appeared to be driven by repeated controlled infections. The controlled-infection cohort was small, limiting analysis of inter-individual variability in gammadelta T cell responses. A highly stable polyclonal repertoire over time and infection, with many inter-individual overlapping TCRgamma sequences, was shown by Vgamma9/Vdelta2+ TCR repertoires.

Vgamma9/Vdelta2+ and Vdelta2-negative gammadelta T cell populations were flow-sorted from peripheral blood mononuclear cells for bulk TCR repertoire analysis. At least ten counts were recorded for this clone. This clone's antigen is unknown. It has no much larger one-base neighbor in the sample; base qualities were not kept. Reading the germline V gene gives CDR1 EGSTGY and CDR2 YDSYTSSV. Taken from cysteine to phenylalanine, the CDR3 has 15 residues. The sequence is cut down to CDR3 DNA, 45 bases in frame from base 1. V is pruned by 0 bases and J by 5 bases, leaving 10 bases of the junction without a gene match. The library was built by means of multiplex PCR. TCRdb lists the instrument as Illumina MiSeq. From each sorted gammadelta T cell sample, both TCR gamma (TRG) and TCR delta (TRD) chains were sequenced. Per the original workflow: Repertoire analyses included clonotype tree plots, accumulated frequency of the top 20 clonotypes, diversity index (DI) and D75 metrics. Clonotypes were called again by TCRdb from the public reads via CATT, and duplicate nucleotide sequences were then merged into one entry. The V and J calls follow TCRdb's processing rather than the paper's. The table for this sample lists roughly 32,000 gamma-chain clones; approximately 1.4% of them were counted only once. Approximately 20% of the sample is taken by the ten largest.

The V gene is TRGV4 and the J gene is TRGJ1 or TRGJ2. Sequenced input: gamma-delta T cells from blood. This receptor was obtained from a pool of human donors (malaria-infected and uninfected, not separated). The CDR3 sequence is CATWDGPVAHYKKLF. Read as DNA, the sequence is TGTGCCACCTGGGATGGGCCTGTCGCCCATTATAAGAAACTCTTT.